Listed here is a single T cell receptor (beta chain). Its antigen target is currently unknown. Base qualities are not provided; no much larger clone lies one nucleotide away. These data originate in a study of shared clonotypes between healthy human individuals (TCRdb year 2020). Turning to the overall study: The cohort comprised a couple of women and a few men aged 18 to 49 years. Between about 0.8 and 9 billion PBMCs per donor were obtained by leukapheresis. Different laboratories and diverse techniques were used to prepare libraries and sequence TCR repertoires, to increase sequencing depth and limit assay-specific biases. Blood TCR repertoires of roughly five healthy adults were deeply sequenced to estimate repertoire size and the extent of clonotype sharing between individuals.

TCR CDR3 regions were amplified from genomic DNA by multiplex PCR using the deep immunoSEQ assay. Genomic DNA extracted from each cell subset was distributed evenly over all wells of several immunoSEQ 96-well plates, and each plate served as one replicate. For unsorted PBMC, approximately 310 ng genomic DNA, equal to 32,000 or so T cell genomes, was loaded into each replicate PCR. Unsorted PBMC genomic DNA was sequenced across ten immunoSEQ deep assay plates. Purified libraries were measured with a Qubit 3.0 fluorometer, size-checked on a Bioanalyzer 2100, and measured again with the KAPA Library Quantification kit. Every immunoSEQ 96-well plate was sequenced on a separate single-read 150-cycle Illumina NextSeq 550 flow cell. Per the original workflow: Because the immunoSEQ output included only junctional sequences and no quality scores, the filtering could not be the same as the filtering used for full-length reads. To assign V/J genes and CDR3, sequences were annotated against IMGT germline references using PyIR, a Python wrapper for IgBLAST v1.9. Reads were removed for weak V/J assignments (E-value above 1e-6), missing CDR3, stop codons, out-of-frame junctions, or ambiguous translated residues. A V3J clonotype was defined by an identical inferred V gene, J gene, and CDR3 amino acid sequence. The percentage overlap between two repertoires was calculated by dividing the number of shared unique clonotypes by the size of the smaller repertoire. Repertoire richness was assessed with RTK rarefaction, the Chao1 estimator, and Recon v2.1 estimates of unobserved clonotypes. TCRdb retrieved this table from immuneACCESS and kept in-frame rearrangements only. Not all clones are present; in checked studies, unresolved V genes account for under half, and no reason is known for the remainder. V and J calls and clone size are as listed in that table; D and trimming were resolved from the DNA. The sample profile shows about 470,000 clones; more than 75% of them were found once. About 12% of the sample is held by the ten biggest clonotypes.

The donors were healthy, HIV-negative adults with no recently reported acute infections or vaccinations. Every donor was a Caucasian adult residing in Nashville, Tennessee, USA. For unsorted samples, approximately 81 million PBMCs were counted, and genomic DNA was extracted using the QIAamp DNA Blood Mini kit. After blood collection by leukapheresis, PBMCs were isolated using Ficoll-Histopaque density gradient centrifugation and then cryopreserved in the vapor phase of liquid nitrogen. General findings and caveats noted by the study authors: Based on pairwise subsampling, the degree of clonotype sharing among donors was expected to be affected by sequencing depth. Sampling was restricted to blood, and TCR repertoires in tissue are likely to differ from TCR repertoires in blood. Because the study included only a small number of donors, the genetic and exposure-history diversity represented was limited.

For this chain, trimming is 6 bases at the V end and 6 bases at the J end, and the number of junction bases without a gene match is 8. Reading from cysteine to phenylalanine, the CDR3 counts 15 amino acids. Just CDR3 DNA is preserved here, 45 bases in frame from base 1. CDR1 SGHAT and CDR2 FQNNGV are derived from the germline V gene. Sequencing input: PBMCs. The receptor comes from a woman in her thirties or forties in good health. Some clones in this sample may be carry-over from other donors' samples. The sequence is built from TRBV11-2 and TRBJ2-3; 11 junctional bases match TRBD2. The CDR3 reads as follows: CASRTPGLAVDTQYF. The sequenced DNA: TGTGCCAGCAGAACCCCGGGACTAGCGGTTGATACGCAGTATTTT.